Below, 9 T cell receptor beta chains from the same sample are listed, as sequenced in a study of blood T cell repertoires in COVID-19. Generated by immunoSEQ multiplex PCR, the TCRdb table keeps only in-frame clones and is missing some. The sample lists 90,000 to 100,000 clones; around 80% were seen once. Sequencing used peripheral blood. These TCRs come from a man aged 70-80 years with acute or convalescent COVID-19.

The rearrangement links TRBV19 to TRBJ1-2; D is perhaps TRBD1 (6 bases). This CDR3 has 15 residues. Germline values: CDR1 LNHDA, CDR2 SQIVND (reference sequence). V lost 4 bases, J lost 2 bases, and 14 bases lay in between. The CDR3 DNA is TGTGCCAGTAGTACCTCGTCGGGGACAAACTATGGCTACACCTTC. It specifies CASSTSSGTNYGYTF.

In DNA form, the CDR3 reads TGTGCCAGCAGCTTCTCGGGCGGGAGAAGACTAGAGACCCAGTACTTC. Protein: CASSFSGGRRLETQYF. This chain joins TRBV7-9 and TRBJ2-5; 7 nucleotides line up with TRBD2. The germline V gene encodes CDR1 SEHNR and CDR2 FQNEAQ (reference sequence). J was trimmed by 4 bases and V by 3 bases; bases with no gene match: 11. This CDR3 contains 16 residues.

The gene calls are TRBV5-1 and TRBJ1-1; unclear D gene. V was shortened by 4 bases and J by 1 base, with 14 bases between the two germline ends. Germline-derived CDR1 and CDR2 are SGHRS and YFSETQ. The CDR3 spans 15 residues. The CDR3 nucleotides read TGCGCCAGCAGCATACGAGACAACCGGAACACTGAAGCTTTCTTT. Protein sequence: CASSIRDNRNTEAFF.

The chain employs TRBV19 and TRBJ2-4, with unresolved D. CDR3 length: 17 residues. V was clipped by 4 bases and J by 9 bases, with 25 bases between them. Germline V gene sequence: CDR1 LNHDA, CDR2 SQIVND (reference sequence). In DNA form, the CDR3 reads TGTGCCAGTAGTACCGCCTCGACTCCTCCCGAGACTGCCATTCAGTACTTC. Amino acids: CASSTASTPPETAIQYF.

V usage is TRBV4-1 and J usage is TRBJ2-5; 8 nucleotides line up with TRBD1. The V and J ends lost 6 bases and 5 bases, in that order; junction bases with no gene match: 8. Per the germline V gene, CDR1 is MGHRA and CDR2 is YSYEKL. This CDR3 is 14 amino acids long. The CDR3 reads CASSPDRVGETQYF. CDR3 nucleotides: TGCGCCAGCAGTCCGGACAGGGTCGGGGAGACCCAGTACTTC.

This chain uses TRBV25-1 with TRBJ2-7, with D unclear. The CDR3 has 14 residues. The V end was cut by 1 base, the J end by 4 bases, with 11 bases between. Germline V gene data show CDR1 as MGHDK and CDR2 as SYGVNS. This chain's CDR3 is CASSESNRHYEQYF. Here the CDR3 DNA reads TGTGCCAGCAGTGAATCGAACAGACATTACGAGCAGTACTTC.

This clone was seen a few times. The CDR3 DNA is TGTGCCAGCAGCCGCCGGACAGGGAGGGACACTGAAGCTTTCTTT. This sequence encodes CASSRRTGRDTEAFF. The gene calls are TRBV3-1 (or the pseudogene TRBV3-2) and TRBJ1-1, with 8 nucleotides matching TRBD1. CDR1 is LGHDT and CDR2 is YNNKEL in the germline V gene (reference sequence). This CDR3 contains 15 residues. V shed 4 bases, J shed 3 bases, and the junction held 7 bases outside the gene matches.

The gene calls are TRBV29-1 and TRBJ2-3, with TRBD2 matching over 9 bases. J gave up 3 bases and V 2 bases, and 3 bases lay outside the gene matches. CDR1 is SQVTM and CDR2 is ANQGSEA in the germline V gene. CDR3 length equals 14 residues. The CDR3 loop reads CSVESGRLTDTQYF. For the CDR3, the DNA is TGCAGCGTTGAAAGCGGGAGGCTGACAGATACGCAGTATTTT.

This rearrangement joins TRBV28 to TRBJ2-2, with D possibly being TRBD2 (5 bases). The germline gives CDR1 MDHEN, CDR2 SYDVKM. Trimming left V 1 base short and J 1 base short, with 10 bases between. The CDR3 length is 16 residues. CDR3 bases: TGTGCCAGCAGTTTATTTGAGGGAATGAACACCGGGGAGCTGTTTTTT. This gives the protein CASSLFEGMNTGELFF. Full variable domain (rest looked up from reference TRBV28 and TRBJ2-2): DVKVTQSSRYLVKRTGEKVFLECVQDMDHENMFWYRQDPGLGLRLIYFSYDVKMKEKGDIPEGYSVSREKKERFSLILESASTNQTSMYLCASSLFEGMNTGELFFGEGSRLTVL.